This T cell receptor (beta chain) was obtained from a study of OX40 agonist ivuxolimab in advanced cancers. Sequencing used immunoSEQ multiplex PCR; TCRdb keeps in-frame clones, though not all of them. This table holds tens of thousands of clones, approximately 84% found once. With regard to this clone: The antigen is unknown.

Study-level results: Dose levels from 0.1 to 3.0 mg/kg saw CD4+ and CD8+ blood T cells expand clonally by week 6. Expanded clones tended on average to be more numerous among CD8+ T cells than CD4+. Researchers did not determine the expanded peripheral T cells' antigen specificity.

Germline CDR1 SGHRS, CDR2 YFSETQ. CDR3 length: 17 residues. V shed 0 bases, J shed 0 bases, and the junction held 8 bases outside the gene matches. This TCR came from an adult with an advanced solid tumor such as melanoma, head and neck, liver or kidney cancer. The chain recombines TRBV5-1 with TRBJ1-1, with TRBD1 matching 7 bases. This sample comprised CD4+ or CD8+ T cells sorted from blood, obtained in a trial of the OX40 agonist ivuxolimab. The CDR3 bases are TGCGCCAGCAGCTTGGTCCCCTCCGGGACAGTGAACACTGAAGCTTTCTTT. It translates to CASSLVPSGTVNTEAFF. The whole variable domain, remainder taken from reference TRBV5-1 and TRBJ1-1, is KAGVTQTPRYLIKTRGQQVTLSCSPISGHRSVSWYQQTPGQGLQFLFEYFSETQRNKGNFPGRFSGRQFSNSRSEMNVSTLELGDSALYLCASSLVPSGTVNTEAFFGQGTRLTVV.